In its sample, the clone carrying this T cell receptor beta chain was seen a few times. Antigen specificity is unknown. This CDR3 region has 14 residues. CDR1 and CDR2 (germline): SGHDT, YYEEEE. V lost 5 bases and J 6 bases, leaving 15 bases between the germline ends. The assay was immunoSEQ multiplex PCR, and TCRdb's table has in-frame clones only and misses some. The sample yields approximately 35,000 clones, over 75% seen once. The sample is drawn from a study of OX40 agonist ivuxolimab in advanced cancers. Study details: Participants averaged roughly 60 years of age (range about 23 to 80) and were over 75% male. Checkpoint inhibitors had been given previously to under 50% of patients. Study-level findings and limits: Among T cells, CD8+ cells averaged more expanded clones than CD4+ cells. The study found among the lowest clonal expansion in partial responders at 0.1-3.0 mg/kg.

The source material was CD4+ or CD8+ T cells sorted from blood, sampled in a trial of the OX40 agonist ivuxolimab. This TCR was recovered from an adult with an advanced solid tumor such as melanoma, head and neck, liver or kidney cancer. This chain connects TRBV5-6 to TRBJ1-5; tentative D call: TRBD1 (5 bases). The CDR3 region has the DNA TGTGCCAGCAGGGGGTCCAGGGAAAGTCAGCCCCAGCATTTT. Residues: CASRGSRESQPQHF. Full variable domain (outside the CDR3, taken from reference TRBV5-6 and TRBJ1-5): DAGVTQSPTHLIKTRGQQVTLRCSPKSGHDTVSWYQQALGQGPQFIFQYYEEEERQRGNFPDRFSGHQFPNYSSELNVNALLLGDSALYLCASRGSRESQPQHFGDGTRLSIL.